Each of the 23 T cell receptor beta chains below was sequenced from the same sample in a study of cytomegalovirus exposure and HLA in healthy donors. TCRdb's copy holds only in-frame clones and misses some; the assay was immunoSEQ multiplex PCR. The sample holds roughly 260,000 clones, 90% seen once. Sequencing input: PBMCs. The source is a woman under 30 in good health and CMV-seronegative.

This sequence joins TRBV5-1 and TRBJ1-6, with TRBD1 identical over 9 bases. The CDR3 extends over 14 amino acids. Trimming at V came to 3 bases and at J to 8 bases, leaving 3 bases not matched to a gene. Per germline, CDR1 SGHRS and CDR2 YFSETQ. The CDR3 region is CASSWGQGDSPLHF. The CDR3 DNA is TGCGCCAGCAGCTGGGGACAGGGAGATTCACCCCTCCACTTT. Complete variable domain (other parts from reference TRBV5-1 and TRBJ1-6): KAGVTQTPRYLIKTRGQQVTLSCSPISGHRSVSWYQQTPGQGLQFLFEYFSETQRNKGNFPGRFSGRQFSNSRSEMNVSTLELGDSALYLCASSWGQGDSPLHFGNGTRLTVT.

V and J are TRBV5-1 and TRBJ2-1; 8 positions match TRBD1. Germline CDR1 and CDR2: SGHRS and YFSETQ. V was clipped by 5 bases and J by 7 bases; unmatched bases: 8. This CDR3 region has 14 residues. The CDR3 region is CASRGQGISNEQFF. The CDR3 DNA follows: TGCGCCAGCAGAGGACAGGGAATTTCGAATGAGCAGTTCTTC.

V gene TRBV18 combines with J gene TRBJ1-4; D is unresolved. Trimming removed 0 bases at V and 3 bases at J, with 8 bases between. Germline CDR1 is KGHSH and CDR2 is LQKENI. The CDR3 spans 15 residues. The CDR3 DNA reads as TGTGCCAGCTCACCACCCAGGTTCTCTAATGAAAAACTGTTTTTT. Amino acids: CASSPPRFSNEKLFF. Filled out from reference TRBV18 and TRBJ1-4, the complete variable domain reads NAGVMQNPRHLVRRRGQEARLRCSPMKGHSHVYWYRQLPEEGLKFMVYLQKENIIDESGMPKERFSAEFPKEGPSILRIQQVVRGDSAAYFCASSPPRFSNEKLFFGSGTQLSVL.

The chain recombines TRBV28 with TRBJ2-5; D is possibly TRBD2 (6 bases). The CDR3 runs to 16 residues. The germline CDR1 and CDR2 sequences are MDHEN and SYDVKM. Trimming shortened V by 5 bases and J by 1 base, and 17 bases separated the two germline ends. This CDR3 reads CASSTARGTPQETQYF. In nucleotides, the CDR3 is TGTGCCAGCAGTACCGCTCGCGGGACCCCCCAAGAGACCCAGTACTTC.

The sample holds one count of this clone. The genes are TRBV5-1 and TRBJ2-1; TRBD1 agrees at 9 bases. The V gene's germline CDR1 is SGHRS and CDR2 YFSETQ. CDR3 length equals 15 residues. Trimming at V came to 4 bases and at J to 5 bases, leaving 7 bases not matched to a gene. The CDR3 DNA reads TGCGCCAGCAGCAGGACAGGGGAGCCAAACAATGAGCAGTTCTTC. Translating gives CASSRTGEPNNEQFF.

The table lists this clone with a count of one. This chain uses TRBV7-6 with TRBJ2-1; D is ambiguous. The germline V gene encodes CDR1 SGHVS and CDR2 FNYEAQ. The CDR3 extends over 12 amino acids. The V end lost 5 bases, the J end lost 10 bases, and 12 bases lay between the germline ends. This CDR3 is CASSELSREQFF. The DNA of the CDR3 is TGTGCCAGCAGCGAACTCTCCCGGGAGCAGTTCTTC.

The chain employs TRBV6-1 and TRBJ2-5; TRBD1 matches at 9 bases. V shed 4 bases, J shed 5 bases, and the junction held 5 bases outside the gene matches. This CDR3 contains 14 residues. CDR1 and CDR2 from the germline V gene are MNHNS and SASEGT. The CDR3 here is CASSVGQGWETQYF. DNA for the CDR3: TGTGCCAGCAGTGTGGGACAGGGTTGGGAGACCCAGTACTTC.

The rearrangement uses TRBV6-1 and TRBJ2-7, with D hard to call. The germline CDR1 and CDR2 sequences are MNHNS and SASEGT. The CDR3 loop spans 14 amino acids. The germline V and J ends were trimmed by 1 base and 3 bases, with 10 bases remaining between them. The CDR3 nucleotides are TGTGCCAGCAGTGAAGGGTTTGGTGACTACGAGCAGTACGTC. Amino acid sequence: CASSEGFGDYEQYV.

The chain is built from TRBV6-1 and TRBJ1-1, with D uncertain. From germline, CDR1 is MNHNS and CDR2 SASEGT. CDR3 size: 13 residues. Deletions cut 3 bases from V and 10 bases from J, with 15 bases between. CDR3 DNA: TGTGCCAGCAGTGATATTAGTGCGGTTGGAGCTTTCTTT. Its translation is CASSDISAVGAFF.

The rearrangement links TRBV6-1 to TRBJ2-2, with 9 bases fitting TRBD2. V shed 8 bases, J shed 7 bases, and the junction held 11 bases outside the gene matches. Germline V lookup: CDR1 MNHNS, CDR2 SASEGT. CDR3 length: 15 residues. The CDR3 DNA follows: TGTGCCAGCCTTTTAGGCGGGGGGGCGGTCGGGGAGCTGTTTTTT. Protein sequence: CASLLGGGAVGELFF.

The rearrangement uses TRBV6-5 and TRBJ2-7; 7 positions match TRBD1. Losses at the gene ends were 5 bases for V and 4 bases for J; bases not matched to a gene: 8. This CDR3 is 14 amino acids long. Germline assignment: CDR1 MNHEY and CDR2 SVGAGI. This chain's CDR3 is CASSNSPGGYEQYF. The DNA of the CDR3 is TGTGCCAGCAGTAACAGTCCAGGGGGATACGAGCAGTACTTC.

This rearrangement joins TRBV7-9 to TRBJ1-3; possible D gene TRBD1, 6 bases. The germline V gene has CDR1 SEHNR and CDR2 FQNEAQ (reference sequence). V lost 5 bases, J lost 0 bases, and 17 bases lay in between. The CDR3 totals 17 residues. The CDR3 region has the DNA TGTGCCAGCAGCCCTCCAGGGGTTGGTCCCTCTGGAAACACCATATATTTT. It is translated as CASSPPGVGPSGNTIYF.

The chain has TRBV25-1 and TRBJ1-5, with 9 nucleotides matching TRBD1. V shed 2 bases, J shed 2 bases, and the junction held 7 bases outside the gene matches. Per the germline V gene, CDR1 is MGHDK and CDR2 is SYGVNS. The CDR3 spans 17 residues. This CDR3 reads CASSETGTGTGNQPQHF. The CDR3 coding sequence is TGTGCCAGCAGTGAAACCGGGACAGGGACGGGCAATCAGCCCCAGCATTTT.

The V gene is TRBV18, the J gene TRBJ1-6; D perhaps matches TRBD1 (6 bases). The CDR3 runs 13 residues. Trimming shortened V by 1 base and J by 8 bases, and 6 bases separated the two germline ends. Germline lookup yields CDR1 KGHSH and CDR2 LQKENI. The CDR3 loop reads CASSPQGDSPLHF. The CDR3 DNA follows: TGTGCCAGCTCACCACAGGGGGATTCACCCCTCCACTTT.

The CDR3 protein is CASSARGGRGTDTQYF. The CDR3 coding sequence is TGTGCCAGCAGCGCAAGGGGGGGCCGTGGCACAGATACGCAGTATTTT. This rearrangement joins TRBV9 to TRBJ2-3; tentative D call: TRBD2 (7 bases). The CDR3 runs to 16 residues. CDR1 is SGDLS and CDR2 is YYNGEE in the germline V gene. Between the trimmed V and J ends, which lost 3 bases and 1 base, there was a span of 15 bases. The variable domain in full, completed from reference TRBV9 and TRBJ2-3, reads DSGVTQTPKHLITATGQRVTLRCSPRSGDLSVYWYQQSLDQGLQFLIQYYNGEERAKGNILERFSAQQFPDLHSELNLSSLELGDSALYFCASSARGGRGTDTQYFGPGTRLTVL.

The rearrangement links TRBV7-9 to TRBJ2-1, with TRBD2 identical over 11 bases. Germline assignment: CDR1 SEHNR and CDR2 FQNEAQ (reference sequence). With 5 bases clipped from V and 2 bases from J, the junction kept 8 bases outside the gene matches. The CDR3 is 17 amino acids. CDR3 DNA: TGTGCCAGCAGCCCCCTCGGGACTAGCGGCCCCTACAATGAGCAGTTCTTC. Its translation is CASSPLGTSGPYNEQFF. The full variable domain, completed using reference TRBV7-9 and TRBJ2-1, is DTGVSQNPRHKITKRGQNVTFRCDPISEHNRLYWYRQTLGQGPEFLTYFQNEAQLEKSRLLSDRFSAERPKGSFSTLEIQRTEQGDSAMYLCASSPLGTSGPYNEQFFGPGTRLTVL.

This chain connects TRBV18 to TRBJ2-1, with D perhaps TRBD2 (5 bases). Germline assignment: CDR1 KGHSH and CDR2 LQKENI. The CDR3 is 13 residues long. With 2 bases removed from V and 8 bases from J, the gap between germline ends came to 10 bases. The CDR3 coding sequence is TGTGCCAGCTCACCAGGGAGAGACGATGAGCAGTTCTTC. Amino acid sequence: CASSPGRDDEQFF.

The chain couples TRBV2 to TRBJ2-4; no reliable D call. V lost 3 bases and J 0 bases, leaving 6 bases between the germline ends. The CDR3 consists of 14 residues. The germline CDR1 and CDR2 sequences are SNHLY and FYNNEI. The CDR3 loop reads CASSEALAKNIQYF. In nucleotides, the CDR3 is TGTGCCAGCAGTGAGGCCCTAGCCAAAAACATTCAGTACTTC. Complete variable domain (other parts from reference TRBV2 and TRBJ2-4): EPEVTQTPSHQVTQMGQEVILRCVPISNHLYFYWYRQILGQKVEFLVSFYNNEISEKSEIFDDQFSVERPDGSNFTLKIRSTKLEDSAMYFCASSEALAKNIQYFGAGTRLSVL.

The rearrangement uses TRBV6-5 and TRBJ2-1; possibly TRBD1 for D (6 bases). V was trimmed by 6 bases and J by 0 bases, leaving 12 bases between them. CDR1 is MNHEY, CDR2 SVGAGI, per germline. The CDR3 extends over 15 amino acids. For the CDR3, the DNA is TGTGCCAGCAGCTCCTACAGGGCCTCCTACAATGAGCAGTTCTTC. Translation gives CASSSYRASYNEQFF.

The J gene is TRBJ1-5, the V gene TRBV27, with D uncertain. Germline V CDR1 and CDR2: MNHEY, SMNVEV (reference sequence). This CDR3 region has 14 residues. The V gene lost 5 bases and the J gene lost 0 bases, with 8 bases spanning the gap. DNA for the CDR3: TGTGCCAGCAGTCCCTTAAATAGCAATCAGCCCCAGCATTTT. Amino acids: CASSPLNSNQPQHF.

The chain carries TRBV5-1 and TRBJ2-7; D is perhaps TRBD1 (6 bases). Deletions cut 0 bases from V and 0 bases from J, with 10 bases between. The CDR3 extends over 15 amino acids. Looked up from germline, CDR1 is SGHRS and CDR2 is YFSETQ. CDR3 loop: CASSLGDMSSYEQYV. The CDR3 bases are TGCGCCAGCAGCTTGGGGGACATGAGCTCCTACGAGCAGTACGTC.

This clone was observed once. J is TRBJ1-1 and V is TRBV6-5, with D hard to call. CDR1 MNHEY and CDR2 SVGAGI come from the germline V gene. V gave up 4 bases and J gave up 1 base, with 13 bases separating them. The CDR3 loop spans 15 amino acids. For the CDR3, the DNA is TGTGCCAGCAGTTTCAATCGGCGGGCGAACACTGAAGCTTTCTTT. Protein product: CASSFNRRANTEAFF.

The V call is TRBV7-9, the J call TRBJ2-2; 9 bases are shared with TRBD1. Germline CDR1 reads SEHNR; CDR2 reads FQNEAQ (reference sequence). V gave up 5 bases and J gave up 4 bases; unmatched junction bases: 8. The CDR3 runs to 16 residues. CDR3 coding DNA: TGTGCCAGCAGCATACCGGGACAGGGTTTCACCGGGGAGCTGTTTTTT. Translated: CASSIPGQGFTGELFF.